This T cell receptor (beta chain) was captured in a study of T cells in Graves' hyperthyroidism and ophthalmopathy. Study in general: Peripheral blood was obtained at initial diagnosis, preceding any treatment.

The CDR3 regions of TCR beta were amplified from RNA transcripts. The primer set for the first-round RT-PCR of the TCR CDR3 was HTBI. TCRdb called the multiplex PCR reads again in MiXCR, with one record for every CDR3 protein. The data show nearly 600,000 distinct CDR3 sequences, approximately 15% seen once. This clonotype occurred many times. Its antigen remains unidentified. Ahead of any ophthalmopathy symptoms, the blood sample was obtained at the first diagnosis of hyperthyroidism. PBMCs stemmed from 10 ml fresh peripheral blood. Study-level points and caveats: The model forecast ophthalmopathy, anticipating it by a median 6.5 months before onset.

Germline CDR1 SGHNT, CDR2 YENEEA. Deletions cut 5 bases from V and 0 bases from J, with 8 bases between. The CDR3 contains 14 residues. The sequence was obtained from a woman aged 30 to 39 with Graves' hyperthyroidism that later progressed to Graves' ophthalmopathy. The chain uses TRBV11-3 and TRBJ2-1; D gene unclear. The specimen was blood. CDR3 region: CASSTTGSYNEQFF. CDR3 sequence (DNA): TGTGCCAGCAGCACAACGGGCTCCTACAATGAGCAGTTCTTC. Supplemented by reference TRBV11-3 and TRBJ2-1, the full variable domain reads EAGVVQSPRYKIIEKKQPVAFWCNPISGHNTLYWYLQNLGQGPELLIRYENEEAVDDSQLPKDRFSAERLKGVDSTLKIQPAELGDSAVYLCASSTTGSYNEQFFGPGTRLTVL.